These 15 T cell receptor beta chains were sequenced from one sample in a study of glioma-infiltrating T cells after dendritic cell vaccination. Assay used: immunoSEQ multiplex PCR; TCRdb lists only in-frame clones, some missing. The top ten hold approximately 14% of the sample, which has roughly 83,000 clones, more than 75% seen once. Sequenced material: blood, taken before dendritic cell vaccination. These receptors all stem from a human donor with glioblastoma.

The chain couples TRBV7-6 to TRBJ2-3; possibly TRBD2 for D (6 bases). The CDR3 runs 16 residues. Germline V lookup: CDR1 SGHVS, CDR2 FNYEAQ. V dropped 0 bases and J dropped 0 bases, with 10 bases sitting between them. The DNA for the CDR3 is TGTGCCAGCAGCTTAGCGCGCGGGGCTAGCACAGATACGCAGTATTTT. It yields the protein CASSLARGASTDTQYF. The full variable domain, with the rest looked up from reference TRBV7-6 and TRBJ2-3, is GAGVSQSPRYKVTKRGQDVALRCDPISGHVSLYWYRQALGQGPEFLTYFNYEAQQDKSGLPNDRFSAERPEGSISTLTIQRTEQRDSAMYRCASSLARGASTDTQYFGPGTRLTVL.

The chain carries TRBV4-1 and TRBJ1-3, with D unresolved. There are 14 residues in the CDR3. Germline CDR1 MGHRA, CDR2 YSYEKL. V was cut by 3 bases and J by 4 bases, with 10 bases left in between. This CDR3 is CASSHQVRGNTIYF. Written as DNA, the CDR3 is TGCGCCAGCAGCCACCAAGTGAGGGGAAACACCATATATTTT.

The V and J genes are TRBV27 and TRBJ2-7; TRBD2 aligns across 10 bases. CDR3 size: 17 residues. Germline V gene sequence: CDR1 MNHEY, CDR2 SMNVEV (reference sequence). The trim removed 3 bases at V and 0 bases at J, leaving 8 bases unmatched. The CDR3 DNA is TGTGCCAGCAGTTTTACGGGACTAGCGAGCTACTCCTACGAGCAGTACTTC. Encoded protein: CASSFTGLASYSYEQYF.

Written as DNA, the CDR3 is TGCAGTGCTTTACTAGCAGATACGCAGTATTTT. This encodes CSALLADTQYF. This sequence joins TRBV20-1 and TRBJ2-3, with a possible D match to TRBD2 (5 bases). Trimming pared 5 bases from V and 4 bases from J, leaving 7 bases between. The CDR3 loop spans 11 amino acids. Germline-derived CDR1 and CDR2 are DFQATT and SNEGSKA (reference sequence).

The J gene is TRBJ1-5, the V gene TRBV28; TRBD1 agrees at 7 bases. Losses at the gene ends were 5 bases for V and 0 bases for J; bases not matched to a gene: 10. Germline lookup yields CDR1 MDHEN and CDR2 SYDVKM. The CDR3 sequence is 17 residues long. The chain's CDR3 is CASSPPGQWISNQPQHF. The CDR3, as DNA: TGTGCCAGCAGTCCACCGGGACAGTGGATTAGCAATCAGCCCCAGCATTTT.

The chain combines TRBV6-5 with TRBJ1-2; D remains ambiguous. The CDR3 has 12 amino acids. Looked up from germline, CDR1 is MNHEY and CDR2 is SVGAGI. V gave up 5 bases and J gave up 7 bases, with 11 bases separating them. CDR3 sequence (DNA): TGTGCCAGCAGTCGAAGAGGGTTTGGCTACACCTTC. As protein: CASSRRGFGYTF.

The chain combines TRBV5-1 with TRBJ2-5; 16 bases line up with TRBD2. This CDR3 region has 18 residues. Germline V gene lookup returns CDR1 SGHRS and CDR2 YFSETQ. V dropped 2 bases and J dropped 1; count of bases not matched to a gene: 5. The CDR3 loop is CASSFPGLAGGSQETQYF. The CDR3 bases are TGCGCCAGCAGCTTTCCGGGACTAGCGGGGGGGAGCCAAGAGACCCAGTACTTC.

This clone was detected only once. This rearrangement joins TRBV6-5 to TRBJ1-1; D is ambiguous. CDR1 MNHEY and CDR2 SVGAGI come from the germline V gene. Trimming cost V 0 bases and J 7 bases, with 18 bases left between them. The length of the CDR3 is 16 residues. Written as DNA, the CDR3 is TGTGCCAGCAGTTACTCGAACAGACTACCAAACGGTGAAGCTTTCTTT. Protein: CASSYSNRLPNGEAFF.

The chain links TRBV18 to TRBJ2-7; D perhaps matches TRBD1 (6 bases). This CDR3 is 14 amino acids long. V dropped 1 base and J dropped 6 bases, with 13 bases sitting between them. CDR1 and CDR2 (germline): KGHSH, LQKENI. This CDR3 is CASSPQQGTAEQYF. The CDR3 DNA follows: TGTGCCAGCTCACCACAACAGGGTACTGCCGAGCAGTACTTC.

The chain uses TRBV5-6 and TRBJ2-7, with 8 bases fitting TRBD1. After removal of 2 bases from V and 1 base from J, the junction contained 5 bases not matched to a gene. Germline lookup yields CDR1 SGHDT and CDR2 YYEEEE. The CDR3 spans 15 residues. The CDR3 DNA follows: TGTGCCAGCAGCTTCCGGGACAGGCCTTCCTACGAGCAGTACTTC. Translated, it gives CASSFRDRPSYEQYF.

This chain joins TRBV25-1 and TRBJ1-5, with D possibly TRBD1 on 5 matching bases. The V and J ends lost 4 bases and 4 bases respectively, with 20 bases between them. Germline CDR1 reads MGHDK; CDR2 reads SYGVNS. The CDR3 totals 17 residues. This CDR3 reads CASSGGAGGLFNQPQHF. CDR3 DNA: TGTGCCAGCAGTGGCGGGGCCGGCGGCCTCTTTAATCAGCCCCAGCATTTT.

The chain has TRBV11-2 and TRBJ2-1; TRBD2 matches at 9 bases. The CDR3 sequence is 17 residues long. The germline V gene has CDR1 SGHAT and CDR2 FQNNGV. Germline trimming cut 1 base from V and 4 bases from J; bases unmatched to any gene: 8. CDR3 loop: CASSLGLAARWYNEQFF. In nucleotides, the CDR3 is TGTGCCAGCAGCTTAGGACTAGCGGCCCGTTGGTACAATGAGCAGTTCTTC.

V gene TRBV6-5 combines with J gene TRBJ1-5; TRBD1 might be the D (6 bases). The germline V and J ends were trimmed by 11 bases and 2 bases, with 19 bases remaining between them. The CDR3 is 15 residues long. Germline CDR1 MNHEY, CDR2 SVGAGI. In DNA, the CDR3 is TGTGCCGCGGGAAGGGGGGGGCTTGGCAATCAGCCCCAGCATTTT. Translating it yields CAAGRGGLGNQPQHF.

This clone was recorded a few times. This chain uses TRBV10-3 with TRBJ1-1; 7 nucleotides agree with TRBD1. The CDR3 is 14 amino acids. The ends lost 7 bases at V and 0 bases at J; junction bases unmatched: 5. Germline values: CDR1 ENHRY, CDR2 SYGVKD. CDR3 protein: CAIKSGTVNTEAFF. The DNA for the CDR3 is TGTGCCATCAAGTCCGGGACAGTGAACACTGAAGCTTTCTTT.

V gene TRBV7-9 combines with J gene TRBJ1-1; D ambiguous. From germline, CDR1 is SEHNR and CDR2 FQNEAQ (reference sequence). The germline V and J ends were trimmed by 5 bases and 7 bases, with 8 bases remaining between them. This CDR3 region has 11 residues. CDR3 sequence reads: CASSRGYEAFF. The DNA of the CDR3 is TGTGCCAGCAGCCGCGGTTATGAAGCTTTCTTT.